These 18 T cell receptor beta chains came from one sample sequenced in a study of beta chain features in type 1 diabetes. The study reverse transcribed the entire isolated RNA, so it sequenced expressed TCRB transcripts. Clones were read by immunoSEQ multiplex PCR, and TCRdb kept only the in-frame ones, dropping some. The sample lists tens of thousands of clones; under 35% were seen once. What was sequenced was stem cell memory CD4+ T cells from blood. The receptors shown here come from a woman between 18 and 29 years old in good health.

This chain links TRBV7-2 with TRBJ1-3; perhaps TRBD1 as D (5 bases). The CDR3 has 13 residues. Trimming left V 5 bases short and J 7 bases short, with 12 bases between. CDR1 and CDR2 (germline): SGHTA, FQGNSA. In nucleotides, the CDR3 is TGTGCCAGCAGCCCTAATGGGGGGAACACCATATATTTT. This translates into CASSPNGGNTIYF.

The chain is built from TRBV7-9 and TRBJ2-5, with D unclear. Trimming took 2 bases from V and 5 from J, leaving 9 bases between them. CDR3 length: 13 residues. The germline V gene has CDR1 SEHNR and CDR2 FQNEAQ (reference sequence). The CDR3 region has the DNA TGTGCCAGCAGCTTAAATGAGCGTGAGACCCAGTACTTC. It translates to CASSLNERETQYF.

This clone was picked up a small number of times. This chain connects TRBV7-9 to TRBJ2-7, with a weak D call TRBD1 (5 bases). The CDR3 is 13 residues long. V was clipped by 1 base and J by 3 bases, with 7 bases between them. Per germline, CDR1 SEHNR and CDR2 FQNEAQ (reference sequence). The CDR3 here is CASSLGTHYEQYF. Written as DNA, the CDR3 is TGTGCCAGCAGCTTAGGGACACACTACGAGCAGTACTTC.

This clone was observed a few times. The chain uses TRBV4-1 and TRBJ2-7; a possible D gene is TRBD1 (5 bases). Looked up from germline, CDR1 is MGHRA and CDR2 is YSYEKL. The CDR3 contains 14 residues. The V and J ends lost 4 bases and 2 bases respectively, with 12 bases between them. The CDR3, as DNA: TGCGCCAGCAGCCCTGGGGCAGGCGCCTACGAGCAGTACTTC. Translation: CASSPGAGAYEQYF.

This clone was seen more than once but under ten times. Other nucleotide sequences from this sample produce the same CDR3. CDR3 sequence: CASSLRGTTYNEQFF. In nucleotides, the CDR3 is TGTGCCAGCAGCTTACGCGGAACGACCTACAATGAGCAGTTCTTC. This chain connects TRBV7-9 to TRBJ2-1; D remains unclear. Germline V CDR1 and CDR2: SEHNR, FQNEAQ (reference sequence). The CDR3 spans 15 residues. The V and J ends lost 2 bases and 2 bases respectively, with 10 bases between them.

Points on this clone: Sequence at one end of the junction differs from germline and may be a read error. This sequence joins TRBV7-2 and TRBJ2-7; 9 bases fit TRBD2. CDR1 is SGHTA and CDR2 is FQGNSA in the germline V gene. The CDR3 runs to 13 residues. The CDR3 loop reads CASSLSLSGGPFF. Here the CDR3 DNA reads TGTGCCAGCAGCTTAAGTTTAAGCGGGGGGCCATTCTTC.

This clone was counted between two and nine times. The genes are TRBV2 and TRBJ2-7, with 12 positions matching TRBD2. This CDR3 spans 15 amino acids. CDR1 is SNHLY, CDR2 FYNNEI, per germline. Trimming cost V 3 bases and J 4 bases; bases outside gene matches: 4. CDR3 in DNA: TGTGCCAGCAGTGAGACTAGCGGGAGTAGGTACGAGCAGTACTTC. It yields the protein CASSETSGSRYEQYF.

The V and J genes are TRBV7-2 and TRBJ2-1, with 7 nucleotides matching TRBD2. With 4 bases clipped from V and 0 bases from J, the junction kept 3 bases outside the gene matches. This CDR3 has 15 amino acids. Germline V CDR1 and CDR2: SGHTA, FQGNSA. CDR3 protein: CASSSSGNSYNEQFF. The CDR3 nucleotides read TGTGCCAGCAGCTCAAGCGGGAACTCCTACAATGAGCAGTTCTTC.

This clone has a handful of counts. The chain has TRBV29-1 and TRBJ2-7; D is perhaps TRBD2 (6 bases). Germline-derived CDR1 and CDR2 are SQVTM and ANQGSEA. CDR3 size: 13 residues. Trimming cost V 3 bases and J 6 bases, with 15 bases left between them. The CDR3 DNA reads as TGCAGCGTTGACGCGGGGCGCGTGGGCGAGCAGTACTTC. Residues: CSVDAGRVGEQYF.

CDR3 in DNA: TGTGCCAGCAGCGGGGGCCAGTACTATGGCTACACCTTC. This sequence encodes CASSGGQYYGYTF. This chain uses TRBV7-3 with TRBJ1-2; the D gene is possibly TRBD1 (6 bases). CDR3 size: 13 residues. Trimming took off 5 bases at V and 3 bases at J, with 10 bases between the two ends. Germline loops: CDR1 SGHTA, CDR2 FQGTGA.

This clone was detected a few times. CDR3 bases: TGTGCCAGCAGCCGACTAGCGGGAGGAGAGACCCAGTACTTC. This encodes CASSRLAGGETQYF. The rearrangement joins TRBV11-2 to TRBJ2-5, with TRBD2 matching over 13 bases. The length of the CDR3 is 14 residues. V lost 5 bases and J lost 4; bases outside the gene matches: 1. The germline V gene has CDR1 SGHAT and CDR2 FQNNGV.

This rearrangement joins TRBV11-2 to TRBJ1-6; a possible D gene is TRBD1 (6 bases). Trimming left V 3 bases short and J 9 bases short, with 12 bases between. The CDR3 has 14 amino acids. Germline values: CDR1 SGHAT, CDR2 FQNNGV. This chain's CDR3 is CASSLSGVGSPLHF. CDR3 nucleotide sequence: TGTGCCAGCAGCTTGTCAGGGGTGGGTTCACCCCTCCACTTT.

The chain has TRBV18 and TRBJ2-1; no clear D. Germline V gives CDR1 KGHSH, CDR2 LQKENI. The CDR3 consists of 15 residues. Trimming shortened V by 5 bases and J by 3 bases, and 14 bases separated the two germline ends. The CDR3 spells CASSDGRIDYNEQFF. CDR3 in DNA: TGTGCCAGCTCAGACGGCAGGATTGACTACAATGAGCAGTTCTTC. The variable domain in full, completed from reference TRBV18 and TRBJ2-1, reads NAGVMQNPRHLVRRRGQEARLRCSPMKGHSHVYWYRQLPEEGLKFMVYLQKENIIDESGMPKERFSAEFPKEGPSILRIQQVVRGDSAAYFCASSDGRIDYNEQFFGPGTRLTVL.

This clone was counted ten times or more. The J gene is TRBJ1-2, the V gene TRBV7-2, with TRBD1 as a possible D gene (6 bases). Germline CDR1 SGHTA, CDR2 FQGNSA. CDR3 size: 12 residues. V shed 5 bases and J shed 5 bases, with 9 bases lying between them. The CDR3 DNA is TGTGCCAGCAGCCCACAGGGTTATGGCTACACCTTC. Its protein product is CASSPQGYGYTF.

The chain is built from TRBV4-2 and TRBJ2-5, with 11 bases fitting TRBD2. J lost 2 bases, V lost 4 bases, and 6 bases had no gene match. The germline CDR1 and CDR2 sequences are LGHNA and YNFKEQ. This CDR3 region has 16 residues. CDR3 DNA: TGTGCCAGCAGCCCAGGGACTAGCGGAGTTCAAGAGACCCAGTACTTC. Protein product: CASSPGTSGVQETQYF.

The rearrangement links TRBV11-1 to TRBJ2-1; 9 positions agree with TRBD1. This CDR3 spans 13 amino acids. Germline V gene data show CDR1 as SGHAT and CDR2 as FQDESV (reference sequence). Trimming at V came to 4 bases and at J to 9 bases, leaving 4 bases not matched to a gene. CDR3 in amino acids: CASSSQGASEQFF. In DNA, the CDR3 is TGTGCCAGCAGCTCACAGGGGGCGAGTGAGCAGTTCTTC.

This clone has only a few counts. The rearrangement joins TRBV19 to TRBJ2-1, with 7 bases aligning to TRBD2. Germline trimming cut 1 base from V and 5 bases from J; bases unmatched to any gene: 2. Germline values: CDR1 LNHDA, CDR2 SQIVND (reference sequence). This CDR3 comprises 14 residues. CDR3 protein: CASSIAGGDNEQFF. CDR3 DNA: TGTGCCAGTAGTATAGCGGGAGGCGACAATGAGCAGTTCTTC.

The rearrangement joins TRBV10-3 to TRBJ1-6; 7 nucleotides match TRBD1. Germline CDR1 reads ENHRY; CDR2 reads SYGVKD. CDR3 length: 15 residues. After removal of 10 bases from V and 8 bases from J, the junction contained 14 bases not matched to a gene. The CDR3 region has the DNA TGTGCCACCGCAAAGACAGGGACTGTGGATTCACCCCTCCACTTT. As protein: CATAKTGTVDSPLHF.